The present entry profiles one TCR beta chain with its context. Antigen: not known. The PCR made use of 60 Vbeta and 13 Jbeta primers. Produced via immunoSEQ multiplex PCR; TCRdb's table is partial and in-frame only. The profile covers some 140,000 clones, with around 72% appearing a single time and around 1.2% taken by the ten largest. CDR3 size: 13 residues. V gave up 0 bases and J gave up 6 bases, with 6 bases separating them. CDR1 and CDR2 from the germline V gene are SGHDT and YYEEEE. This sample is drawn from a study of cytomegalovirus exposure and HLA in healthy donors. Whole-study results and caveats: 164 TCR beta chains were listed as cytomegalovirus-associated. In a later analysis, a missense DCLRE1C variant was linked to TCR beta V- and J-gene trimming.

The rearrangement links TRBV5-6 to TRBJ2-2; maybe TRBD2 (6 bases). The source is a woman aged 40 to 50 in good health and CMV-seronegative. Sequencing input: PBMCs. CDR3 DNA: TGTGCCAGCAGCTTGGGGGGGGCCGGGGAGCTGTTTTTT. Residues: CASSLGGAGELFF.